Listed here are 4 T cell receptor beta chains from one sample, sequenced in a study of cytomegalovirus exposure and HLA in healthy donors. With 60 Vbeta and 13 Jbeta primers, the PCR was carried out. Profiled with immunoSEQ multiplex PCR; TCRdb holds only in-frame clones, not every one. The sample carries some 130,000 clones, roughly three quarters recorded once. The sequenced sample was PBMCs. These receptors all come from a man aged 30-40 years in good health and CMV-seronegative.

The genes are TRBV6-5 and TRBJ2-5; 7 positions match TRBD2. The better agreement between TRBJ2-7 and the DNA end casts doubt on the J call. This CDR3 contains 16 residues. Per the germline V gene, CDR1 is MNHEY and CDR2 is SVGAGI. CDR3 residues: CASSYPGGSIGNEQYF. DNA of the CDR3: TGTGCCAGCAGTTACCCAGGCGGGAGCATCGGCAACGAGCAGTACTTC.

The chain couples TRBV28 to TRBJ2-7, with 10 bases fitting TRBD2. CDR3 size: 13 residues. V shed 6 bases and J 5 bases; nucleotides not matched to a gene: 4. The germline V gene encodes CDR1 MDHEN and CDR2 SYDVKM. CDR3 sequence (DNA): TGTGCCAGCAGCCTAGCGGGAGTACACGAGCAGTACTTC. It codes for CASSLAGVHEQYF.

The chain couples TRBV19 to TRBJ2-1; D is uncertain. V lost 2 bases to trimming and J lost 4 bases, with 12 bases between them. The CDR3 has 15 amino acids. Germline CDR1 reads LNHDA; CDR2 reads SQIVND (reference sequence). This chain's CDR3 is CASSITEYSYNEQFF. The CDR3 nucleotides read TGTGCCAGTAGTATAACGGAGTACTCTTACAATGAGCAGTTCTTC.

The CDR3 DNA reads TGTGCCAGCAGTTTTCCGGACAGCACTCTGGGGGGAAACACCATATATTTT. This codes for CASSFPDSTLGGNTIYF. The chain employs TRBV27 and TRBJ1-3, with D maybe TRBD1 (6 bases). The CDR3 extends over 17 amino acids. V lost 3 bases and J lost 4, with 19 bases in between. The germline gives CDR1 MNHEY, CDR2 SMNVEV (reference sequence).